This entry features one T cell receptor beta chain sequence. What it binds is unknown. These data are taken from a study of shared clonotypes between healthy human individuals. The overall study: CD4 naive and CD4 memory each took three plates per donor, while CD8 naive took two and CD8 memory one. The study, taken as a whole, reports: Having only a few donors restricted how much genetic and exposure-history diversity was captured.

Naive CD4+ cells were CD45RA-selected; the remaining cells were memory. The authors split each subset's genomic DNA evenly across several immunoSEQ plates. Using immunoSEQ multiplex PCR, the repertoire was profiled, and TCRdb retains in-frame clones only, with some absent. Among 550,000 to 850,000 clones listed, around 67% were seen once. The origin of this receptor is a woman younger than 45 in good health. The source material was memory CD4+ T cells sorted from blood. Noted subset: CD45RA-negative fraction.

The CDR3 loop reads CAYMTGVNEQYF. CDR3 bases: TGTGCCTACATGACAGGGGTAAACGAGCAGTACTTC. The chain couples TRBV30 to TRBJ2-7, with 8 bases fitting TRBD1. V shed 7 bases, J shed 5 bases, and the junction held 7 bases outside the gene matches. Germline V lookup: CDR1 GTSNPN, CDR2 SVGIG (reference sequence). CDR3 length equals 12 residues.